The 6 T cell receptor beta chains given below trace back to one sample, sequenced in a study of CD8 T cells in ankylosing spondylitis. Points from the study as a whole: A TCR beta motif made of about eight highly homologous variants seemed typical of ankylosing spondylitis blood.

MiXCR was run by TCRdb on the 5' RACE reads, yielding one entry per CDR3 protein. The repertoire holds hundreds of thousands of distinct CDR3 sequences, with 12% as singletons. These TCRs are of unknown antigen specificity. The sequencing input was blood, either unsorted or a sorted T cell fraction (not recorded which). These receptors were obtained from a male donor with ankylosing spondylitis.

The sample holds many counts of this clonotype. This chain links TRBV19 with TRBJ1-2; tentatively, D is TRBD1 (5 bases). The V end lost 6 bases, the J end lost 2 bases, and 22 bases lay between the germline ends. The CDR3 spans 17 residues. The V gene's germline CDR1 is LNHDA and CDR2 SQIVND (reference sequence). The CDR3 sequence is CASSLTGIGHENYGYTF. CDR3 sequence (DNA): TGTGCCAGTAGCCTAACAGGAATCGGACACGAAAACTATGGCTACACCTTC.

This sequence joins TRBV29-1 and TRBJ1-6, with D perhaps matching TRBD1 (6 bases). Per germline, CDR1 SQVTM and CDR2 ANQGSEA. Between the trimmed V and J ends, which lost 6 bases and 0 bases, there was a span of 12 bases. This CDR3 has 15 amino acids. The CDR3 region has the DNA TGCAGCGTACGGACAGAGAGCTCCTATAATTCACCCCTCCACTTT. Translation: CSVRTESSYNSPLHF.

This chain links TRBV15 with TRBJ2-5; no clear D gene. CDR3 length equals 14 residues. The V end was cut by 0 bases, the J end by 5 bases, with 10 bases between. Germline loops: CDR1 LNHNV, CDR2 YYDKDF (reference sequence). CDR3 protein: CATSRDLRVETQYF. In DNA, the CDR3 is TGTGCCACCAGCAGAGATTTACGCGTGGAGACCCAGTACTTC.

V gene TRBV6-2 or TRBV6-3 combines with J gene TRBJ1-1; D is unresolved. CDR3 size: 11 residues. V was clipped by 2 bases and J by 11 bases, with 9 bases between them. Germline loops: CDR1 MNHEY, CDR2 SVGEGT. DNA of the CDR3: TGTGCCAGCAGTTACAGTCAGCAGGCTTTCTTT. As protein: CASSYSQQAFF.

This clonotype came up many times. This chain connects TRBV6-2 or TRBV6-3 to TRBJ2-3; 8 bases align to TRBD1. Germline-derived CDR1 and CDR2 are MNHEY and SVGEGT. J was trimmed by 2 bases and V by 6 bases; bases with no gene match: 7. This CDR3 spans 15 amino acids. This CDR3 reads CASRTGQGLTDTQYF. CDR3 sequence (DNA): TGTGCCAGCAGGACAGGACAGGGCCTCACAGATACGCAGTATTTT.

In its sample, this clonotype was seen a few times. J is TRBJ2-6 and V is TRBV7-8, with D maybe TRBD1 (6 bases). V was pared by 6 bases and J by 0 bases, with 15 bases between. Germline V CDR1 and CDR2: SGHVS, FQNEAQ. The CDR3 loop spans 17 amino acids. The CDR3 sequence: CASRFGTQASGANVLTF. CDR3 nucleotide sequence: TGTGCCAGCAGGTTCGGGACACAAGCCTCTGGGGCCAACGTCCTGACTTTC.